This T cell receptor beta chain was captured in a study of blood T cell repertoires in COVID-19. Study context: PBMCs, B-cell-depleted T cells, or T cells provided the cDNA or gDNA that made up the material.

Measured with immunoSEQ multiplex PCR; TCRdb has only the in-frame clones, and not every one. The repertoire holds approximately 500,000 clones, with about 89% as singletons. The CDR3 has 14 residues. Trimming took off 0 bases at V and 8 bases at J, with 14 bases between the two ends. Germline-derived CDR1 and CDR2 are SGDLS and YYNGEE. This clonotype was obtained from a woman between 45 and 60 years old with COVID-19, enrolled during active disease. The gene calls are TRBV9 and TRBJ1-2, with a possible D match to TRBD1 (5 bases). The sequenced sample was peripheral blood. CDR3: CASSVDRSPAGYTF. The DNA for the CDR3 is TGTGCCAGCAGCGTAGACAGGTCCCCCGCAGGCTACACCTTC.